A single sample gave rise to the 11 T cell receptor beta chains below, sequenced in a study of T cells in Graves' hyperthyroidism and ophthalmopathy. Amplified regions were TCR beta CDR3 sequences from RNA transcripts. HTBI primers were the set used in a first-round RT-PCR of the TCR CDR3. TCRdb redid the calling of the multiplex PCR reads with MiXCR, one entry per CDR3 protein. The table lists some 500,000 distinct CDR3 sequences, about 15% of them singletons. The sequenced material came from blood. These receptors were taken from a woman between 18 and 29 years old with Graves' hyperthyroidism.

In this sample, this clonotype turned up many times. The V gene is TRBV12-3 or TRBV12-4, the J gene TRBJ2-3, with TRBD2 matching over 9 bases. The CDR3 spans 18 residues. Germline trimming cut 4 bases from V and 0 bases from J; bases unmatched to any gene: 11. CDR3 amino acids: CASSSHFGLAISTDTQYF. CDR3 nucleotide sequence: TGTGCCAGCAGTTCTCACTTCGGACTAGCGATTAGCACAGATACGCAGTATTTT.

V gene TRBV6-1 combines with J gene TRBJ2-1; D is tentatively TRBD1 or TRBD2 (5 bases each). CDR3 size: 13 residues. V lost 5 bases and J 11 bases, leaving 16 bases between the germline ends. The germline V gene encodes CDR1 MNHNS and CDR2 SASEGT. The CDR3 loop is CASSLGDRRKQFF. The DNA for the CDR3 is TGTGCCAGCAGTCTCGGGGACCGACGAAAGCAGTTCTTC.

This clonotype was picked up a small number of times. The CDR3 bases are TGCGCCAGCAGCCAAGCTCTGACAGGGGTGAACACTGAAGCTTTCTTT. Translated, it gives CASSQALTGVNTEAFF. The V call is TRBV4-1, the J call TRBJ1-1; TRBD1 matches 8 bases. Germline V gives CDR1 MGHRA, CDR2 YSYEKL. V was clipped by 1 base and J by 0 bases; unmatched bases: 4. The CDR3 consists of 16 residues.

This clonotype showed up many times. This sequence joins TRBV30 and TRBJ1-3; D is perhaps TRBD1 (5 bases). This CDR3 region has 15 residues. CDR1 is GTSNPN, CDR2 SVGIG, per germline (reference sequence). The V and J ends lost 4 bases and 0 bases respectively, with 13 bases between them. CDR3 coding DNA: TGTGCCTGGATAGCCGCGGACACCTCTGGAAACACCATATATTTT. It translates to CAWIAADTSGNTIYF.

This clonotype has only one observation. A much larger clone lies a single base off, so this may be a read error. This chain links TRBV7-2 with TRBJ1-1, with 8 bases identical to TRBD1. CDR1 is SGHTA, CDR2 FQGNSA, per germline. This CDR3 is built from 15 residues. In nucleotides, the CDR3 is TGTGCCAGCAGCTTTCCACAGGGGGTATTGACTGAAGTTTTCTTT. The encoded protein is CASSFPQGVLTEVFF. Full variable domain (rest looked up from reference TRBV7-2 and TRBJ1-1): GAGVSQSPSNKVTEKGKDVELRCDPISGHTALYWYRQSLGQGLEFLIYFQGNSAPDKSGLPSDRFSAERTGGSVSTLTIQRTQQEDSAVYLCASSFPQGVLTEVFFGQGTRLTVV.

The sample holds many counts of this clonotype. The J gene is TRBJ2-1, the V gene TRBV7-3; TRBD2 aligns across 9 bases. Germline V gene sequence: CDR1 SGHTA, CDR2 FQGTGA. The CDR3 length is 14 residues. V trimming: 6 bases; J trimming: 8 bases; junction bases outside the gene matches: 8. Here the CDR3 DNA reads TGTGCCAGCAGTCATAGCGGGAGTTGGGATGAGCAGTTCTTC. Translated, it gives CASSHSGSWDEQFF. The full variable domain, completed using reference TRBV7-3 and TRBJ2-1, is GAGVSQTPSNKVTEKGKYVELRCDPISGHTALYWYRQSLGQGPEFLIYFQGTGAADDSGLPNDRFFAVRPEGSVSTLKIQRTERGDSAVYLCASSHSGSWDEQFFGPGTRLTVL.

The chain links TRBV12-3 or TRBV12-4 to TRBJ2-3; D is unresolved. Trimming cost V 6 bases and J 1 base, with 14 bases left between them. The CDR3 length is 15 residues. CDR3 residues: CASSPIASGTDTQYF. DNA for the CDR3: TGTGCCAGCAGCCCAATAGCCTCCGGCACAGATACGCAGTATTTT.

The V and J genes are TRBV7-2 and TRBJ2-7; TRBD2 aligns across 14 bases. After removal of 6 bases from V and 7 bases from J, the junction contained 14 bases not matched to a gene. CDR1 is SGHTA and CDR2 is FQGNSA in the germline V gene. The CDR3 covers 17 residues. The CDR3 coding sequence is TGTGCCAGCAGTCCAAGAACCGGGACTAGCGGGAGTTGGGAGCAGTACTTC. This codes for CASSPRTGTSGSWEQYF. The full variable domain, rest sourced from reference TRBV7-2 and TRBJ2-7, is GAGVSQSPSNKVTEKGKDVELRCDPISGHTALYWYRQSLGQGLEFLIYFQGNSAPDKSGLPSDRFSAERTGGSVSTLTIQRTQQEDSAVYLCASSPRTGTSGSWEQYFGPGTRLTVT.

At least ten counts were recorded for this clonotype. CDR3 amino acids: CATSDMASGSQKFF. The CDR3 DNA reads as TGTGCCACCAGTGATATGGCTAGCGGGAGTCAAAAGTTCTTC. The rearrangement links TRBV24-1 to TRBJ2-1, with 10 positions matching TRBD2. CDR1 and CDR2 (germline): KGHDR, SFDVKD. CDR3 length: 14 amino acids. V shed 3 bases, J shed 14 bases, and the junction held 9 bases outside the gene matches.

This clonotype was seen at least ten times. V and J are TRBV27 and TRBJ2-5; D is undetermined. Per germline, CDR1 MNHEY and CDR2 SMNVEV (reference sequence). V lost 2 bases to trimming and J lost 1 base, with 5 bases between them. CDR3 size: 13 residues. CDR3 nucleotides: TGTGCCAGCAGTTTAAATAGCCAAGAGACCCAGTACTTC. Amino acids: CASSLNSQETQYF.

In this sample, this clonotype turned up a few times. The CDR3 reads CASSLIAPEAFF. The CDR3 region has the DNA TGTGCCAGCAGCTTAATAGCCCCTGAAGCTTTCTTT. The chain carries TRBV7-3 and TRBJ1-1, with D hard to call. CDR3 length: 12 amino acids. Per germline, CDR1 SGHTA and CDR2 FQGTGA. The V end lost 1 base, the J end lost 6 bases, and 6 bases lay between the germline ends.